This TCR beta chain was profiled in a study of early stage breast cancer tumors. TCRdb's copy holds only in-frame clones and misses some; the assay was immunoSEQ multiplex PCR. Of about 36,000 clones in the sample, 74% were seen once. Study results and limitations: Tumors had roughly 2.4-fold higher T cell density and higher clonality than adjacent normal breast tissue.

Worth noting for this clone: Its antigen remains unidentified.

CDR1 is MDHEN and CDR2 is SYDVKM in the germline V gene. This CDR3 is built from 15 residues. The V and J ends lost 7 bases and 1 base respectively, with 16 bases between them. Sequences were obtained from blood. The TCR originated in a person between 55 and 70 years old with breast cancer. The chain has TRBV28 and TRBJ1-2, with a possible D match to TRBD1 (5 bases). CDR3 sequence (DNA): TGTGCCAGCATCGAAAATGGGGGAGTTAACTATGGCTACACCTTC. Protein sequence: CASIENGGVNYGYTF.